This T cell receptor beta chain was profiled in a study of blood T cell repertoires in COVID-19. All enrollees were about 18 to 95 years old and from approximately 24 US areas. Assignment of participants to cohorts was predicated upon participant-reported clinical history. V gave up 3 bases and J gave up 1 base; unmatched junction bases: 9. The CDR3 extends over 16 amino acids. Germline loops: CDR1 MNHEY, CDR2 SMNVEV (reference sequence). This table comes from immunoSEQ multiplex PCR, and its TCRdb copy is limited to in-frame clones, with some not included. The table has about 400,000 clones, nearly 90% seen once.

The material sequenced was PBMCs or T cells enriched from blood (not recorded which). The sequence was collected from a woman aged 18-29 years with acute COVID-19. The chain joins TRBV27 to TRBJ2-7; 7 bases agree with TRBD1. The CDR3 here is CASSFRQGQKSYEQYF. CDR3 DNA sequence: TGTGCCAGCAGTTTTCGTCAGGGACAGAAGTCCTACGAGCAGTACTTC.